This T cell receptor beta chain appears in the sequencing data of a study of blood T cells in healthy people across ages. This CDR3 comprises 15 residues. V lost 5 bases, J lost 3 bases, and 18 bases lay in between. Germline CDR1 reads SGHDT; CDR2 reads YYEEEE. A second PCR, run for about 7 to 11 cycles, used a sample-barcoded 5' primer plus a J-beta primer mix. MiXCR, run by TCRdb on the 5' RACE reads, gives a single entry per CDR3 protein. Of approximately 800,000 distinct CDR3 sequences listed, roughly 56% are singletons. Material for sequencing was blood. The rearrangement joins TRBV5-6 to TRBJ2-7; D uncertain. This TCR derives from a man aged 40-50 years in good health. DNA of the CDR3: TGTGCCAGCAGGCCTCCCCCCCAAACTTACTACGAGCAGTACTTC. As protein: CASRPPPQTYYEQYF.